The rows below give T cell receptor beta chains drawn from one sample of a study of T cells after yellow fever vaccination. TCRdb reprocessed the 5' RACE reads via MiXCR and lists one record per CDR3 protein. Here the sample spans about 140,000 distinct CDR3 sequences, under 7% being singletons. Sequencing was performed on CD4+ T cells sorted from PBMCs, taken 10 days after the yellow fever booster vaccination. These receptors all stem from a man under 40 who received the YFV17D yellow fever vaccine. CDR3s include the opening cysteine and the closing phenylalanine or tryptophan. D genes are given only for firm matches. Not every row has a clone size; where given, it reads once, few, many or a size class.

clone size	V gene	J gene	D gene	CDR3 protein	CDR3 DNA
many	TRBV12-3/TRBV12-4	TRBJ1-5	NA	CASSSIMGRQPQHF	TGTGCCAGCAGCTCCATAATGGGTCGTCAGCCCCAGCATTTT
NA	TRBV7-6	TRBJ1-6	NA	CASSARASSDSPLHF	TGTGCCAGCAGCGCACGGGCTTCCTCCGATTCACCCCTCCACTTT
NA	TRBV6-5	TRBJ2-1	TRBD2	CASTPLAGLSYNEQFF	TGTGCCAGCACCCCGCTAGCGGGTCTTTCCTACAATGAGCAGTTCTTC
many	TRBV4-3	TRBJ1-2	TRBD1	CASSQYSDRTPYGYTF	TGCGCCAGCAGCCAATACTCGGACAGGACTCCTTATGGCTACACCTTC
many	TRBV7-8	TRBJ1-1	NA	CASSRGHQMNTEAFF	TGTGCCAGCAGTCGTGGACACCAGATGAACACTGAAGCTTTCTTT
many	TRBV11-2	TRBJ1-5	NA	CATAEGSRQPQHF	TGTGCCACCGCGGAGGGGAGTAGGCAGCCCCAGCATTTT
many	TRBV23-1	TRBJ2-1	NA	CASSQPFGPSSYNEQFF	TGCGCCAGCAGTCAACCTTTCGGGCCTAGCTCCTACAATGAGCAGTTCTTC
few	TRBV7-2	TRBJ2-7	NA	CASSTPLYEQYF	TGTGCCAGCAGCACCCCTCTGTACGAGCAGTACTTC
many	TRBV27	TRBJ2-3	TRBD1	CASRDRGSADTQYF	TGTGCCAGCCGGGACAGGGGATCAGCAGATACGCAGTATTTT
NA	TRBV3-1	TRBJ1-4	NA	CASSQEATTNEKLFF	TGTGCCAGCAGCCAAGAGGCGACAACTAATGAAAAACTGTTTTTT
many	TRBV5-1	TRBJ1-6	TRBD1	CASSVTGVNSPLHF	TGCGCCAGCAGCGTTACAGGGGTGAATTCACCCCTCCACTTT
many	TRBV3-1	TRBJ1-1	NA	CASSQEGREAFF	TGTGCCAGCAGCCAAGAGGGAAGGGAAGCTTTCTTT
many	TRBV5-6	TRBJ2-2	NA	CASSRSGPYTGELFF	TGTGCCAGCAGCCGCTCCGGGCCCTACACCGGGGAGCTGTTTTTT
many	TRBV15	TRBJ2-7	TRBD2	CATSSARGLAEGYEQYF	TGTGCCACCAGCAGCGCCCGAGGACTAGCGGAGGGGTACGAGCAGTACTTC
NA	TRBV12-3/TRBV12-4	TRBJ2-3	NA	CASRFRASTDTQYF	TGTGCCAGCAGGTTCCGTGCTAGCACAGATACGCAGTATTTT
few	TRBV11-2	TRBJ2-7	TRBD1	CASRHSGQLVYEQYF	TGTGCCAGCAGGCACTCGGGACAGCTAGTTTACGAGCAGTACTTC
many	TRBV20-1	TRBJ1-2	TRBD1	CSARDPDRDYGYTF	TGCAGTGCTAGAGATCCAGACAGGGACTATGGCTACACCTTC
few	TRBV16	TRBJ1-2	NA	CASSQSGAVAGYTF	TGTGCCAGCAGCCAATCGGGGGCAGTTGCGGGCTACACCTTC
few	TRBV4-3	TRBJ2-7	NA	CASSPGKGAYEQYF	TGCGCCAGCAGCCCAGGGAAGGGGGCCTACGAGCAGTACTTC
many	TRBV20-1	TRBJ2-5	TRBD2	CSAISGRARTQYF	TGCAGTGCAATTAGCGGGAGGGCTAGGACCCAGTACTTC
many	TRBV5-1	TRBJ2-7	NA	CASSLGLGLYEQYF	TGCGCCAGCAGCTTGGGACTAGGACTTTACGAGCAGTACTTC
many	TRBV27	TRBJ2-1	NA	CASSFGLTYNEQFF	TGTGCCAGCAGTTTCGGCCTCACCTACAATGAGCAGTTCTTC
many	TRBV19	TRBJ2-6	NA	CASSATGLANVLTF	TGTGCCAGTAGTGCTACGGGGCTAGCCAACGTCCTGACTTTC
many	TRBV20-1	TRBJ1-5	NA	CSAAQTGYGRQPQHF	TGCAGTGCAGCACAAACAGGGTACGGGCGGCAGCCCCAGCATTTT
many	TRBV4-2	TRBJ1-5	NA	CASSQGSGTPHSNQPQHF	TGTGCCAGCAGCCAAGGGTCCGGAACCCCCCATAGCAATCAGCCCCAGCATTTT
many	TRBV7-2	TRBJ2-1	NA	CASSYVGSEQFF	TGTGCCAGCAGCTACGTGGGGAGCGAGCAGTTCTTC
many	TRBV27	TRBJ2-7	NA	CASSLSGAASGEQYF	TGTGCCAGCAGTTTATCTGGAGCGGCCTCTGGAGAGCAGTACTTC
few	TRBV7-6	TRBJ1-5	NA	CASSLLCVRSGLYQPQHF	TGTGCCAGCAGCTTGTTATGCGTGAGAAGCGGCCTCTATCAGCCCCAGCATTTT
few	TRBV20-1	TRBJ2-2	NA	CSARGRTTPETGELFF	TGCAGTGCTAGGGGTCGGACTACTCCCGAAACCGGGGAGCTGTTTTTT
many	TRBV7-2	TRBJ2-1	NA	CASSPQGGGGYNEQFF	TGTGCCAGCAGCCCACAGGGGGGGGGAGGTTACAATGAGCAGTTCTTC
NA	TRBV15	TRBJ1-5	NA	CSNQPQHF	TGTAGCAATCAGCCCCAGCATTTT
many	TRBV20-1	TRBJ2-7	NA	CSARVLRSYEQYF	TGCAGTGCTAGAGTTTTACGCTCCTACGAGCAGTACTTC
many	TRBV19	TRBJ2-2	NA	CASSPDRFTGELFF	TGTGCCAGTAGTCCAGACAGATTCACCGGGGAGCTGTTTTTT
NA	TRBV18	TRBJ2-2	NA	CASARENTGELFF	TGTGCCAGCGCGAGGGAGAACACCGGGGAGCTGTTTTTT
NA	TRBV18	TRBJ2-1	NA	CASSPTSLSEQFF	TGTGCCAGCTCTCCTACTAGCTTGAGTGAGCAGTTCTTC
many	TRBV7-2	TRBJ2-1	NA	CASSLYDEQFF	TGTGCCAGCAGCCTGTACGATGAGCAGTTCTTC
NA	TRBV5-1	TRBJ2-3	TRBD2	CASSGRGTKSTDTQYF	TGCGCCAGCAGCGGCAGAGGGACTAAAAGCACAGATACGCAGTATTTT
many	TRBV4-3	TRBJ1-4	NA	CASSQEGSATNEKLFF	TGCGCCAGCAGCCAAGAAGGCTCTGCAACTAATGAAAAACTGTTTTTT
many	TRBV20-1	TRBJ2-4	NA	CSAHQEYLAKNIQYF	TGCAGTGCCCATCAGGAGTATTTAGCCAAAAACATTCAGTACTTC
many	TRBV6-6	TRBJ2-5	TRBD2	CASSPSGSWQETQYF	TGTGCCAGCAGTCCGAGCGGGAGTTGGCAAGAGACCCAGTACTTC